A selection of T cell receptor beta chains follows, all from one sample in a study of blood T cell repertoires in COVID-19. TCRdb's table, derived via immunoSEQ multiplex PCR, lists solely in-frame clones and lacks some. This sample yields about 93,000 clones, of which about 80% are seen a single time; around 17% belongs to the top ten. Sequenced sample: peripheral blood. The source of these receptors is a human donor in a cohort sampled during active COVID-19. Both conserved end residues are part of each CDR3. A D gene is named only where the DNA matches it firmly. Only part of the rows carry a size: once, few, many, or a class if the clone is expanded.

>TRBJ1-4|.|.|TRBV5-1
CASSLVGATNEKLFF
TGCGCCAGCAGCTTGGTTGGGGCGACTAATGAAAAACTGTTTTTT
>TRBJ1-2|.|.|TRBV28
CASRLGGYGYTF
TGTGCCAGCAGGTTGGGGGGTTATGGCTACACCTTC
>TRBJ2-3|TRBD2|.|TRBV5-1
CASSSGTSGTTDTQYF
TGCGCCAGCAGTTCCGGGACTAGCGGGACGACAGATACGCAGTATTTT
>TRBJ2-3|TRBD2|.|TRBV10-2
CASSEIAGGTDTQYF
TGCGCCAGCAGTGAGATTGCGGGAGGAACGGATACGCAGTATTTT
>TRBJ2-1|.|.|TRBV14
CASSQVGLNEQFF
TGTGCCAGCAGCCAAGTAGGACTTAATGAGCAGTTCTTC
>TRBJ1-1|TRBD1|.|TRBV28
CASSPRTGGFTEAFF
TGTGCCAGCAGTCCCCGGACAGGGGGGTTCACTGAAGCTTTCTTT
>TRBJ2-7|TRBD2|.|TRBV15
CATSRDSGRFYEQYF
TGTGCCACCAGCAGAGACAGCGGGAGGTTCTACGAGCAGTACTTC
>TRBJ2-5|TRBD2|.|TRBV4-2
CASSQSSGREETQYF
TGTGCCAGCAGCCAATCTAGCGGGAGGGAAGAGACCCAGTACTTC
>TRBJ2-3|TRBD1|.|TRBV5-4
CASSPGQLQADTQYF
TGTGCCAGCAGCCCGGGACAGCTACAAGCAGATACGCAGTATTTT
>TRBJ2-2|TRBD2|.|TRBV5-4
CASSGAGSGTGELFF
TGTGCCAGCAGCGGAGCGGGGTCGGGTACCGGGGAGCTGTTTTTT
>TRBJ2-5|.|.|TRBV19
CASSIGRQETQYF
TGTGCCAGTAGTATAGGGCGGCAAGAGACCCAGTACTTC
>TRBJ2-7|TRBD1|.|TRBV6-6
CASSYRTGNNYEQYF
TGTGCCAGCAGTTACCGGACAGGGAACAACTACGAGCAGTACTTC
>TRBJ2-1|.|once|TRBV6-2/TRBV6-3
CASSYSRSRAYNEQFF
TGTGCCAGCAGTTACTCGAGGTCTAGAGCTTACAATGAGCAGTTCTTC
>TRBJ1-2|.|.|TRBV6-1
CASSEAPDRSYGYTF
TGTGCCAGCAGTGAAGCTCCTGACAGGAGCTATGGCTACACCTTC
>TRBJ1-1|.|.|TRBV6-5
CASRGGIWNTEAFF
TGTGCCAGCCGGGGGGGGATCTGGAACACTGAAGCTTTCTTT
>TRBJ1-5|.|.|TRBV2
CASSAQGLNQPQHF
TGTGCCAGCAGTGCACAGGGTCTCAATCAGCCCCAGCATTTT
>TRBJ1-1|TRBD1|.|TRBV5-1
CASSFTGGLTEAFF
TGCGCCAGCAGCTTCACAGGGGGCTTGACTGAAGCTTTCTTT
>TRBJ2-1|TRBD2|.|TRBV5-1
CASSGGLAGVPSYNEQFF
TGCGCCAGCAGCGGGGGACTAGCGGGAGTCCCCTCTTACAATGAGCAGTTCTTC
>TRBJ2-4|.|.|TRBV5-4
CASSSGGTAKNIQYF
TGTGCCAGCAGCTCTGGAGGGACGGCCAAAAACATTCAGTACTTC
>TRBJ2-2|.|.|TRBV10-3
CAISPTGRTGYAGELFF
TGTGCCATCAGCCCAACGGGGAGGACAGGCTATGCCGGGGAGCTGTTTTTT
>TRBJ2-5|TRBD1|.|TRBV18
CASSGQGMETQYF
TGTGCCAGCTCAGGACAGGGGATGGAGACCCAGTACTTC
>TRBJ1-4|.|once|TRBV13
CASSSRASNEKLFF
TGTGCCAGCAGCTCCAGGGCCTCTAATGAAAAACTGTTTTTT
>TRBJ2-6|.|.|TRBV4-1
CASRTPGSSGANVLTF
TGCGCCAGCAGGACGCCCGGGAGCTCTGGGGCCAACGTCCTGACTTTC
>TRBJ2-7|TRBD2|.|TRBV7-2
CASSLMSGIAYEQYF
TGTGCCAGCAGCTTAATGAGCGGGATTGCCTACGAGCAGTACTTC
>TRBJ2-2|TRBD2|.|TRBV19
CASKGRSAGGTGELFF
TGTGCCAGTAAGGGGCGGTCAGCGGGAGGCACCGGGGAGCTGTTTTTT
>TRBJ1-5|.|.|TRBV28
CASSTWSPGNQPQHF
TGTGCCAGCAGTACGTGGAGTCCGGGCAATCAGCCCCAGCATTTT
>TRBJ2-5|.|.|TRBV12-3/TRBV12-4
CASSLRETQYF
TGTGCCAGCAGTTTACGGGAGACCCAGTACTTC
>TRBJ2-7|.|few|TRBV7-8
CASSPTSSRDEQYF
TGTGCCAGCAGCCCCACGTCCAGTCGGGACGAGCAGTACTTC
>TRBJ1-2|.|.|TRBV28
CASSLRQVGGYTF
TGTGCCAGCAGTTTACGACAGGTGGGAGGCTACACCTTC
>TRBJ1-5|TRBD1|few|TRBV28
CASRQGGGLNQPQHF
TGTGCCAGCAGACAGGGGGGGGGCCTCAATCAGCCCCAGCATTTT
>TRBJ1-1|.|few|TRBV19
CASSIRTAGEAFF
TGTGCCAGTAGTATAAGGACAGCTGGGGAAGCTTTCTTT
>TRBJ1-2|.|.|TRBV19
CASKGGSNYGYTF
TGTGCCAGTAAAGGGGGATCTAACTATGGCTACACCTTC
>TRBJ1-4|.|once|TRBV4-1
CASSQAPGGWEKLFF
TGCGCCAGCAGCCAAGCCCCAGGAGGGTGGGAAAAACTGTTTTTT
>TRBJ2-6|.|.|TRBV6-5
CASSPLAGANVLTF
TGTGCCAGCTCCCCCCTTGCTGGGGCCAACGTCCTGACTTTC
>TRBJ1-1|.|.|TRBV29-1
CSVDAGRNTEAFF
TGCAGCGTTGACGCGGGGAGGAACACTGAAGCTTTCTTT
>TRBJ1-2|TRBD1|.|TRBV10-3
CAIRGRGGASYGYTF
TGTGCCATCAGGGGGAGAGGGGGCGCCAGTTATGGCTACACCTTC
>TRBJ1-6|TRBD1|once|TRBV3-1/TRBV3-2
CASSPRTGRNLRGSPLHF
TGTGCCAGCAGCCCGAGGACAGGCCGGAACCTACGCGGTTCACCCCTCCACTTT
>TRBJ2-7|TRBD2|.|TRBV5-1
CASSFMTSGTSYEQYF
TGCGCCAGCAGCTTTATGACTAGCGGGACTTCCTACGAGCAGTACTTC
>TRBJ1-5|.|.|TRBV19
CASSISSRGVNQPQHF
TGTGCCAGTAGTATATCGAGCAGGGGCGTCAATCAGCCCCAGCATTTT
>TRBJ2-3|.|once|TRBV9
CASSATRLVGTDTQYF
TGTGCCAGCAGCGCAACTCGGTTGGTTGGCACAGATACGCAGTATTTT
>TRBJ2-2|.|few|TRBV7-9
CASSPMAGFTGELFF
TGTGCCAGCAGCCCCATGGCGGGGTTTACCGGGGAGCTGTTTTTT
>TRBJ1-3|.|.|TRBV5-1
CASSADSSSGNTIYF
TGCGCCAGCAGCGCTGACAGTTCCTCTGGAAACACCATATATTTT
>TRBJ1-3|.|.|TRBV19
CASREHSGNTIYF
TGTGCCAGTCGGGAACACTCTGGAAACACCATATATTTT
>TRBJ2-2|TRBD1|once|TRBV19
CASIKGQGLGELFF
TGTGCCAGTATCAAGGGACAGGGGCTAGGAGAGCTGTTTTTT
>TRBJ2-7|TRBD1|.|TRBV7-2
CASSLRGGTGVNEQYF
TGTGCCAGCAGCTTAAGGGGCGGGACAGGGGTTAACGAGCAGTACTTC
>TRBJ2-5|TRBD1|.|TRBV5-5
CASSQKGQGLQETQYF
TGTGCCAGCAGCCAAAAGGGACAGGGATTACAAGAGACCCAGTACTTC
>TRBJ2-7|.|.|TRBV20-1
CSASAAYEQYF
TGCAGTGCTAGCGCAGCCTACGAGCAGTACTTC
>TRBJ1-3|.|.|TRBV6-1
CASSEGQGNTIYF
TGTGCCAGCAGTGAAGGACAGGGAAACACCATATATTTT
>TRBJ2-1|TRBD2|.|TRBV19
CASSMGLAGGPRNEQFF
TGTGCCAGTAGTATGGGACTAGCGGGGGGGCCGAGGAATGAGCAGTTCTTC
>TRBJ2-1|.|.|TRBV10-1
CASSEYRTNNEQFF
TGCGCCAGCAGTGAGTATAGGACTAACAATGAGCAGTTCTTC
>TRBJ2-2|.|once|TRBV19
CASRSGTQAGELFF
TGTGCCAGTAGGTCCGGGACACAAGCCGGGGAGCTGTTTTTT
>TRBJ2-1|TRBD2|once|TRBV5-1
CASSLGLAAYNEQFF
TGCGCCAGCAGCCTAGGACTAGCGGCCTACAATGAGCAGTTCTTC
>TRBJ2-7|TRBD2|.|TRBV6-2/TRBV6-3
CASSYSGGGAFGYEQYF
TGTGCCAGCAGTTACTCTGGCGGGGGGGCGTTTGGCTACGAGCAGTACTTC
>TRBJ1-5|.|few|TRBV18
CASSPQGQNSNQPQHF
TGTGCCAGCTCACCGCAAGGACAGAATAGCAATCAGCCCCAGCATTTT
>TRBJ1-2|.|.|TRBV18
CASSPSGVPQNGYTF
TGTGCCAGCTCACCGTCAGGGGTCCCGCAAAATGGCTACACCTTC
>TRBJ1-2|.|.|TRBV18
CASSPGGADTYGYTF
TGTGCCAGCTCACCCGGGGGAGCTGACACCTATGGCTACACCTTC
>TRBJ1-2|TRBD1|.|TRBV20-1
CSASAGTEYGYTF
TGCAGTGCTAGTGCCGGGACAGAGTATGGCTACACCTTC
>TRBJ2-7|.|.|TRBV12-3/TRBV12-4
CASSFRVLGEQYF
TGTGCCAGCAGTTTCAGGGTGTTAGGAGAGCAGTACTTC
>TRBJ2-1|.|.|TRBV30
CAWRPLAGAPTEQFF
TGTGCCTGGAGGCCCCTCGCGGGGGCCCCCACGGAGCAGTTCTTC